The rows below give T cell receptor beta chains drawn from one sample of a study of early T cells in non-severe SARS-CoV-2 infection. Via MiXCR, TCRdb re-called the 5' RACE reads, giving one row per CDR3 protein. The table has 50,000 to 70,000 distinct CDR3 sequences, over 7.5% seen once. The sequenced sample consisted of whole blood. These receptors came from an adult who was a healthcare worker with PCR-confirmed SARS-CoV-2 infection or an uninfected control (not recorded which). Both conserved end residues are part of each CDR3. A D gene is named only where the DNA matches it firmly. Expanded clones are given a class, and other clones once, few, many or no size at all.

d_call: .
clone_size: many
v_call: TRBV10-3
j_call: TRBJ1-2
cdr3_nt: TGTGCCATCGGCACACAGGACGCAGGTGGCTACACCTTC
cdr3_aa: CAIGTQDAGGYTF

d_call: TRBD1
clone_size: .
v_call: TRBV2
j_call: TRBJ1-4
cdr3_nt: TGTGCCGCCCAATTGGACAGGGGAAGTGAAAAACTGTTTTTT
cdr3_aa: CAAQLDRGSEKLFF

d_call: .
clone_size: many
v_call: TRBV6-7
j_call: TRBJ2-2
cdr3_nt: TGTGCCAGCAGTTACCGGCCTGTCTCAAACACCGGGGAGCTGTTTTTT
cdr3_aa: CASSYRPVSNTGELFF

d_call: .
clone_size: few
v_call: TRBV20-1
j_call: TRBJ1-5
cdr3_nt: TGCAGTGCTTCCGACGGTAGCAATCAGCCCCAGCATTTT
cdr3_aa: CSASDGSNQPQHF

d_call: TRBD1
clone_size: .
v_call: TRBV6-5
j_call: TRBJ2-4
cdr3_nt: TGTGCCAGCAGTTACTCGACAGGGGGAGACATTCAGTACTTC
cdr3_aa: CASSYSTGGDIQYF

d_call: .
clone_size: many
v_call: TRBV7-9
j_call: TRBJ2-5
cdr3_nt: TGTGCCAGCAGCTTGTCTAGTGGAAACCAGTACTTC
cdr3_aa: CASSLSSGNQYF

d_call: TRBD2
clone_size: many
v_call: TRBV10-3
j_call: TRBJ2-1
cdr3_nt: TGTGCCATCCAGGGACTAGCGGGAGGGCTCGGTGAGCAGTTCTTC
cdr3_aa: CAIQGLAGGLGEQFF

d_call: TRBD1
clone_size: many
v_call: TRBV11-3
j_call: TRBJ2-1
cdr3_nt: TGTGCCAGCAGCCGTGACAGGGGCGATGAGCAGTTCTTC
cdr3_aa: CASSRDRGDEQFF

d_call: .
clone_size: .
v_call: TRBV11-2
j_call: TRBJ2-2
cdr3_nt: TGTGCCAGCAGCGCCCGGGCCCACCCCGGGGAGCTGTTTTTT
cdr3_aa: CASSARAHPGELFF

d_call: TRBD1
clone_size: few
v_call: TRBV5-4
j_call: TRBJ2-1
cdr3_nt: TGTGCCAGCAGCTTTCCGGGACAGCCCTACAATGAGCAGTTCTTC
cdr3_aa: CASSFPGQPYNEQFF

d_call: TRBD2
clone_size: many
v_call: TRBV5-1
j_call: TRBJ2-1
cdr3_nt: TGCGCCAGCAGCTTGCGCATAGCGGGAGGGGTGAATGAGCAGTTCTTC
cdr3_aa: CASSLRIAGGVNEQFF

d_call: .
clone_size: once
v_call: TRBV7-2
j_call: TRBJ2-7
cdr3_nt: TGTGCCAGCAGCTTAGGACGAGTTTACTACGAGCAGTACTTC
cdr3_aa: CASSLGRVYYEQYF

d_call: .
clone_size: many
v_call: TRBV5-5
j_call: TRBJ2-7
cdr3_nt: TGTGCCAGCAGCCTTAACTACGAGCAGTACTTC
cdr3_aa: CASSLNYEQYF

d_call: .
clone_size: .
v_call: TRBV21-1
j_call: TRBJ2-3
cdr3_nt: TGTGCCAGCAGCACGACGGAGGGACTAGCGGGAGAAGGCACAGATACGCAGTATTTT
cdr3_aa: CASSTTEGLAGEGTDTQYF

d_call: .
clone_size: many
v_call: TRBV7-9
j_call: TRBJ2-7
cdr3_nt: TGTGCCAGCAGCATAATAAGCTCCTACGAGCAGTACTTC
cdr3_aa: CASSIISSYEQYF

d_call: TRBD1
clone_size: .
v_call: TRBV7-9
j_call: TRBJ1-2
cdr3_nt: TGTGCCAGCAGCCCTGAACTGACAGGGGTTCACGGCTACACCTTC
cdr3_aa: CASSPELTGVHGYTF

d_call: .
clone_size: .
v_call: TRBV9
j_call: TRBJ1-2
cdr3_nt: TGTGCCGGCAGCGTCGTCTCCCGAGGACATACCTATGGCTACACCTTC
cdr3_aa: CAGSVVSRGHTYGYTF

d_call: .
clone_size: many
v_call: TRBV18
j_call: TRBJ2-1
cdr3_nt: TGTGCCAGCTCACCGGGCGGTATCTACAATGAGCAGTTCTTC
cdr3_aa: CASSPGGIYNEQFF

d_call: .
clone_size: many
v_call: TRBV7-3
j_call: TRBJ1-1
cdr3_nt: TGTGCCAGCAGCTTATCCCTGAGGAATGAAGCTTTCTTT
cdr3_aa: CASSLSLRNEAFF

d_call: .
clone_size: .
v_call: TRBV20-1
j_call: TRBJ2-3
cdr3_nt: TGCAGTGCTAGAGGCCGGACGACCACAGATACGCAGTATTTT
cdr3_aa: CSARGRTTTDTQYF

d_call: TRBD1
clone_size: .
v_call: TRBV3-1
j_call: TRBJ1-2
cdr3_nt: TGTGCCAGCAGCCACTCCGGACAGGGGGTAAGGTATGGCTACACCTTC
cdr3_aa: CASSHSGQGVRYGYTF

d_call: TRBD2
clone_size: .
v_call: TRBV20-1
j_call: TRBJ2-3
cdr3_nt: TGCAGTGCCCAGGAGGGACTAGCGGGAGCAGATACGCAGTATTTT
cdr3_aa: CSAQEGLAGADTQYF

d_call: TRBD1
clone_size: few
v_call: TRBV6-2/TRBV6-3
j_call: TRBJ2-7
cdr3_nt: TGTGCCAGCAGTTACCCGACAGGGAACGAGCAGTACTTC
cdr3_aa: CASSYPTGNEQYF

d_call: .
clone_size: .
v_call: TRBV5-6
j_call: TRBJ2-7
cdr3_nt: TGTGCCAGCAATACTTATTCCTACGAGCAGTACTTC
cdr3_aa: CASNTYSYEQYF

d_call: .
clone_size: few
v_call: TRBV29-1
j_call: TRBJ1-1
cdr3_nt: TGCAGCGTTGAAGATCGCGGACGGGGTACTGAAGCTTTCTTT
cdr3_aa: CSVEDRGRGTEAFF

d_call: .
clone_size: many
v_call: TRBV6-6
j_call: TRBJ1-5
cdr3_nt: TGTGCCAGCAGTTACTTAGGGGCCTTCAATCAGCCCCAGCATTTT
cdr3_aa: CASSYLGAFNQPQHF

d_call: TRBD2
clone_size: many
v_call: TRBV7-6
j_call: TRBJ2-3
cdr3_nt: TGTGCCAGCAGCCTCCTGGCTAGCGGGAGCACAGATACGCAGTATTTT
cdr3_aa: CASSLLASGSTDTQYF

d_call: .
clone_size: many
v_call: TRBV7-8
j_call: TRBJ2-7
cdr3_nt: TGTGCCAGCAGCTTGGCCGGGGGCGACTACGAGCAGTACTTC
cdr3_aa: CASSLAGGDYEQYF

d_call: .
clone_size: many
v_call: TRBV5-1
j_call: TRBJ2-7
cdr3_nt: TGCGCCAGCAGCAGGACCGGGCCCTACGAGCAGTACTTC
cdr3_aa: CASSRTGPYEQYF

d_call: TRBD2
clone_size: many
v_call: TRBV28
j_call: TRBJ2-1
cdr3_nt: TGTGCCAGCACATCTAGCGGCTCCTACAATGAGCAGTTCTTC
cdr3_aa: CASTSSGSYNEQFF

d_call: TRBD1
clone_size: many
v_call: TRBV7-2
j_call: TRBJ2-7
cdr3_nt: TGTGCCAGCAGCTTTGACAGGGCGAACTACGAGCAGTACTTC
cdr3_aa: CASSFDRANYEQYF

d_call: TRBD1
clone_size: many
v_call: TRBV19
j_call: TRBJ2-1
cdr3_nt: TGTGCCAGTAGCATCCGAGGGACAGGGAAATCCAATGAGCAGTTCTTC
cdr3_aa: CASSIRGTGKSNEQFF

d_call: .
clone_size: many
v_call: TRBV5-4
j_call: TRBJ2-2
cdr3_nt: TGTGCCAGCAGCCTAGGCTCCACCGGGGAGCTGTTTTTT
cdr3_aa: CASSLGSTGELFF

d_call: .
clone_size: many
v_call: TRBV27
j_call: TRBJ2-3
cdr3_nt: TGTGCCAGCAGTGTAAGATTAGCAACAGATACGCAGTATTTT
cdr3_aa: CASSVRLATDTQYF

d_call: .
clone_size: many
v_call: TRBV20-1
j_call: TRBJ2-7
cdr3_nt: TGCAGTGCTAGAGATCGACTAGGGGCTAACGAGCAGTACTTC
cdr3_aa: CSARDRLGANEQYF

d_call: TRBD1
clone_size: few
v_call: TRBV5-1
j_call: TRBJ1-2
cdr3_nt: TGCGCCAGCAGCCCTCAAGCGGCCGGGGACAGGGGATATGGCTACACCTTC
cdr3_aa: CASSPQAAGDRGYGYTF

d_call: .
clone_size: few
v_call: TRBV4-3
j_call: TRBJ2-2
cdr3_nt: TGCGCCAGCAGCCAAGAGCGACAGGAGACCTTGAACACCGGGGAGCTGTTTTTT
cdr3_aa: CASSQERQETLNTGELFF

d_call: .
clone_size: few
v_call: TRBV6-2/TRBV6-3
j_call: TRBJ2-1
cdr3_nt: TGTGCCAGCAGAAAGGGGGAGGTCCAGTTCTTC
cdr3_aa: CASRKGEVQFF

d_call: TRBD2
clone_size: few
v_call: TRBV29-1
j_call: TRBJ2-1
cdr3_nt: TGCAGTGGGACTAGCCGGGATGAGCAGTTCTTC
cdr3_aa: CSGTSRDEQFF

d_call: TRBD2
clone_size: few
v_call: TRBV5-1
j_call: TRBJ2-7
cdr3_nt: TGCGCCAGCAGCGGCTCCCCGGATGGGAGGGCCTACGAGCAGTACTTC
cdr3_aa: CASSGSPDGRAYEQYF

d_call: .
clone_size: .
v_call: TRBV10-3
j_call: TRBJ2-7
cdr3_nt: TGTGCCATCAGTGAGTTATTAGCTACCACCTACGAGCAGTACTTC
cdr3_aa: CAISELLATTYEQYF

d_call: .
clone_size: many
v_call: TRBV4-1
j_call: TRBJ2-5
cdr3_nt: TGCGCCAGCAGCCAAGGAGGAGGGACCCTGGAGACCCAGTACTTC
cdr3_aa: CASSQGGGTLETQYF

d_call: TRBD2
clone_size: few
v_call: TRBV3-1
j_call: TRBJ2-7
cdr3_nt: TGTGCCAGCAGCCAAGGACTAGCGGGAACCTACGAGCAGTACTTC
cdr3_aa: CASSQGLAGTYEQYF

d_call: TRBD2
clone_size: .
v_call: TRBV29-1
j_call: TRBJ2-3
cdr3_nt: TGCAGCGTGGACGGACTAGCGGGCACAGATACGCAGTATTTT
cdr3_aa: CSVDGLAGTDTQYF

d_call: TRBD2
clone_size: few
v_call: TRBV10-3
j_call: TRBJ2-1
cdr3_nt: TGTGCCATCAGTGCGACTAGCGGGAGCAAGAGTGGCTACAATGAGCAGTTCTTC
cdr3_aa: CAISATSGSKSGYNEQFF